This record covers a single T cell receptor beta chain. Generated by immunoSEQ multiplex PCR, the TCRdb table keeps only in-frame clones and is missing some. The sample gives approximately 2,300,000 clones, roughly 90% of which show up once; roughly 0.34% is in the top ten. This entry is derived from a study of shared clonotypes between healthy human individuals. The germline V gene encodes CDR1 LNHNV and CDR2 YYDKDF (reference sequence). Trimming took 5 bases from V and 2 from J, leaving 14 bases between them. This CDR3 spans 15 amino acids. This TCR came from a man between 18 and 29 years old in good health. Some clones in this sample may be carry-over from other donors' samples. Sequencing was performed on naive CD4+ T cells from PBMCs. Subset meaning: CD45RA+ positively selected. V and J are TRBV15 and TRBJ2-3; D unresolved. CDR3 amino acids: CATSLRTGFTDTQYF. CDR3 sequence (DNA): TGTGCCACCAGCCTTCGGACGGGTTTCACAGATACGCAGTATTTT.